The 10 T cell receptor beta chains below were found in one sample sequenced in a study of blood T cell repertoires in COVID-19. Method: immunoSEQ multiplex PCR; TCRdb's copy keeps in-frame clones and lacks some. The data contain more than 300,000 clones, about 86% of them singletons. The sequencing sample was made of peripheral blood. Receptor source: a woman aged 45-65 years with acute or convalescent COVID-19.

J is TRBJ2-1 and V is TRBV7-9; D unclear. The CDR3 totals 14 residues. Per germline, CDR1 SEHNR and CDR2 FQNEAQ (reference sequence). V was pared by 1 base and J by 6 bases, with 10 bases between. CDR3 in amino acids: CASSLDSPFNEQFF. The CDR3 region has the DNA TGTGCCAGCAGCTTAGACAGCCCATTCAATGAGCAGTTCTTC.

V gene TRBV6-1 combines with J gene TRBJ2-3; D perhaps matches TRBD1 (6 bases). Looked up from germline, CDR1 is MNHNS and CDR2 is SASEGT. The CDR3 totals 12 residues. V shed 3 bases and J shed 6 bases, with 7 bases lying between them. The CDR3 bases are TGTGCCAGCAGTGATACAGGGGATACGCAGTATTTT. Amino acids: CASSDTGDTQYF.

This chain uses TRBV5-8 with TRBJ2-2; 8 bases are a match to TRBD1. V shed 6 bases and J 6 bases; nucleotides not matched to a gene: 7. This CDR3 spans 14 amino acids. Germline loops: CDR1 SGHTS, CDR2 YDEGEE. CDR3 coding DNA: TGTGCCAGCACCCTGACAGGGGAGGCCGGGGAGCTGTTTTTT. Its translation: CASTLTGEAGELFF.

The V gene is TRBV25-1, the J gene TRBJ1-1, with D hard to call. CDR3 length: 15 amino acids. The germline gives CDR1 MGHDK, CDR2 SYGVNS. Trimming left V 5 bases short and J 1 base short, with 14 bases between. CDR3 protein: CASSPLTEGNTEAFF. The DNA of the CDR3 is TGTGCCAGCAGTCCGTTGACTGAGGGGAACACTGAAGCTTTCTTT.

The chain is built from TRBV12-1 and TRBJ2-7; the table's D call of TRBD1 was not tested on the DNA. TRBV12-1 is assigned pseudogene status. The CDR3 is made up of 16 amino acids. This CDR3 reads CASSSSGSQGSYEQYV. The CDR3 bases are TGTGCCAGCAGCTCCTCGGGCTCCCAGGGGTCCTACGAGCAGTACGTC.

This clone came up a few times. The V and J genes are TRBV5-1 and TRBJ2-7; 7 bases line up with TRBD1. V was clipped by 4 bases and J by 2 bases; unmatched bases: 15. Germline loops: CDR1 SGHRS, CDR2 YFSETQ. This CDR3 comprises 17 residues. CDR3 coding DNA: TGCGCCAGCAGCCAGCGACCAACGGACAGGTCTACCTACGAGCAGTACTTC. Translated, it gives CASSQRPTDRSTYEQYF.

The chain carries TRBV3-1 (or the pseudogene TRBV3-2) and TRBJ1-6; unclear D gene. The CDR3 extends over 16 amino acids. V shed 3 bases and J shed 0 bases, with 9 bases lying between them. CDR1 is LGHDT and CDR2 is YNNKEL in the germline V gene (reference sequence). In DNA, the CDR3 is TGTGCCAGCAGCCAGACGGGAAGCTCCTATAATTCACCCCTCCACTTT. Protein: CASSQTGSSYNSPLHF.

The chain carries TRBV5-1 and TRBJ1-1; D perhaps matches TRBD1 (5 bases). This CDR3 contains 14 residues. V was trimmed by 0 bases and J by 4 bases, leaving 10 bases between them. Germline V lookup: CDR1 SGHRS, CDR2 YFSETQ. In DNA, the CDR3 is TGCGCCAGCAGCTTGGTGGGGGAGGCCACTGAAGCTTTCTTT. Its protein product is CASSLVGEATEAFF.

This clone showed up just once. This rearrangement joins TRBV4-1 to TRBJ2-3; 11 bases map to TRBD1. The V gene end was trimmed by 5 bases and the J gene end by 1 base; junction bases not matched to a gene: 11. Germline CDR1 MGHRA, CDR2 YSYEKL. CDR3 length equals 18 residues. The CDR3 region is CASSTGQGGLRGTDTQYF. The CDR3 region has the DNA TGCGCCAGCAGCACGGGACAGGGGGGTCTGAGGGGCACAGATACGCAGTATTTT.

Of note for this clone: The junction does not match germline at one end; this may be a read error. The chain combines TRBV3-1 (or the pseudogene TRBV3-2) with TRBJ1-5; TRBD1 might be the D (5 bases). Germline CDR1 and CDR2: LGHDT and YNNKEL (reference sequence). CDR3 length: 12 amino acids. The CDR3 sequence is CASSQVVQGRDF. CDR3 nucleotide sequence: TGTGCCAGCAGCCAAGTTGTTCAGGGCAGGGATTTT.